The clone carrying this TCR beta chain was seen at least ten times. CDR1 is SGHRS and CDR2 is YFSETQ in the germline V gene. After removal of 7 bases from V and 7 bases from J, the junction contained 7 bases not matched to a gene. This CDR3 is built from 13 residues. TCRdb analysed the 5' RACE reads with MiXCR anew, one entry per CDR3 protein. The sample comprises around 25,000 distinct CDR3 sequences, 4.5% of which are singletons, and approximately 38% rests with the top ten. The data derive from a study of T cells after yellow fever vaccination. Study-wide background: With SMART-Seq v4 Ultra Low Input, the fractions containing low cell numbers were prepared. Findings and limits, study-wide: Peaking faster, on day 5 versus 15, the secondary response was nonetheless weaker.

The source material was PBMCs, either bulk or a sorted T-cell subset (CD4+, CD8+, memory, or dextramer-sorted; not recorded which), sampled on the day of the yellow fever booster vaccination. The TCR comes from a man aged 18 to 29 who received the YFV17D yellow fever vaccine. The chain combines TRBV5-1 with TRBJ2-1; 8 positions match TRBD1. CDR3 nucleotides: TGCGCCAGCGGAGGACAGGGCAGGAATGAGCAGTTCTTC. Amino acid sequence: CASGGQGRNEQFF.